The 11 T cell receptor beta chains below come from one sample, sequenced in a study of OX40 agonist ivuxolimab in advanced cancers. Profiled with immunoSEQ multiplex PCR; TCRdb holds only in-frame clones, not every one. The data hold tens of thousands of clones, with roughly four fifths observed a single time. The input for sequencing was CD4+ or CD8+ T cells sorted from blood, taken in a trial of the OX40 agonist ivuxolimab. The receptors were sampled from an adult with an advanced solid tumor such as melanoma, head and neck, liver or kidney cancer.

The chain recombines TRBV7-2 with TRBJ1-2; tentatively, D is TRBD1 (6 bases). V shed 3 bases and J shed 3 bases, with 20 bases lying between them. This CDR3 contains 17 residues. Germline V gene sequence: CDR1 SGHTA, CDR2 FQGNSA. The CDR3 region is CASSFRPGGTRDYGYTF. CDR3 DNA: TGTGCCAGCAGCTTCCGACCCGGGGGCACCCGAGACTATGGCTACACCTTC.

The chain is built from TRBV4-3 and TRBJ2-1; 8 bases match TRBD2. CDR3 length equals 16 residues. V lost 0 bases to trimming and J lost 5 bases; unmatched junction nucleotides: 6. The germline gives CDR1 LGHNA, CDR2 YSLEER. The DNA for the CDR3 is TGCGCCAGCAGCCAAGAAGCTAGCGGGCACAACAATGAGCAGTTCTTC. Amino acid sequence: CASSQEASGHNNEQFF.

The chain joins TRBV7-2 to TRBJ2-7, with a possible D match to TRBD2 (6 bases). Trimming shortened V by 3 bases and J by 5 bases, and 14 bases separated the two germline ends. The V gene's germline CDR1 is SGHTA and CDR2 FQGNSA. The CDR3 is 14 residues long. The CDR3 nucleotides are TGTGCCAGCAGCTTGGGACTTACCTTCCACGAGCAGTACTTC. This codes for CASSLGLTFHEQYF.

In DNA, the CDR3 is TGTGCCAGCTCTCGAGGGAGGGATCTCGTTGGTTACTTC. Its translation: CASSRGRDLVGYF. The chain uses TRBV18 and TRBJ2-5; 7 bases fit TRBD2. V shed 6 bases and J 14 bases; nucleotides not matched to a gene: 15. Looked up from germline, CDR1 is KGHSH and CDR2 is LQKENI. The CDR3 extends over 13 amino acids.

The J gene is TRBJ2-2, the V gene TRBV6-1; D is tentatively TRBD1 or TRBD2 (5 bases each). The CDR3 is 15 residues long. CDR1 is MNHNS, CDR2 SASEGT, per germline. The V end lost 6 bases, the J end lost 3 bases, and 14 bases lay between the germline ends. For the CDR3, the DNA is TGTGCCAGCAGCTACGGGACCAGCCACACCGGGGAGCTGTTTTTT. Amino acid sequence: CASSYGTSHTGELFF.

The rearrangement joins TRBV19 to TRBJ1-2; no firm D call. V lost 7 bases and J lost 1, with 16 bases in between. The CDR3 length is 15 residues. CDR1 and CDR2 from the germline V gene are LNHDA and SQIVND (reference sequence). CDR3 protein: CASTVGRSFNYGYTF. The CDR3 nucleotides are TGTGCCAGTACAGTAGGACGGAGCTTTAACTATGGCTACACCTTC.

V usage is TRBV7-2 and J usage is TRBJ2-1; D perhaps matches TRBD2 (5 bases). Germline values: CDR1 SGHTA, CDR2 FQGNSA. The V end was cut by 0 bases, the J end by 9 bases, with 12 bases between. This CDR3 is 14 amino acids long. The CDR3: CASSLAVLAGEQFF. CDR3 nucleotide sequence: TGTGCCAGCAGCTTAGCAGTCCTAGCAGGTGAGCAGTTCTTC.

This rearrangement joins TRBV28 to TRBJ1-5, with TRBD1 matching over 8 bases. The CDR3 is 13 amino acids. The ends lost 6 bases at V and 6 bases at J; junction bases unmatched: 4. Germline CDR1 is MDHEN and CDR2 is SYDVKM. CDR3 sequence (DNA): TGTGCCAGCAGGGACAGGGCCATTCAGCCCCAGCATTTT. It is translated as CASRDRAIQPQHF.

The chain combines TRBV6-1 with TRBJ1-6; a weak D match, TRBD1 (6 bases). Trimming removed 1 base from V and 12 bases from J, with 19 bases in between. The CDR3 consists of 16 residues. In germline, CDR1 is MNHNS, CDR2 SASEGT. The DNA for the CDR3 is TGTGCCAGCAGTGAAGAGAACAGGGCCGGTCGGGTACCCCTCCACTTT. Translating it yields CASSEENRAGRVPLHF.

The rearrangement joins TRBV6-6 to TRBJ2-1; 11 positions agree with TRBD1. This CDR3 has 14 amino acids. V gave up 5 bases and J gave up 6 bases; unmatched junction bases: 3. CDR1 is MNHNY and CDR2 is SVGAGI in the germline V gene (reference sequence). Here the CDR3 reads CASSDGTGGNEQFF. CDR3 nucleotide sequence: TGTGCCAGCAGTGACGGGACAGGGGGCAATGAGCAGTTCTTC.

This clone has a handful of counts. The DNA of the CDR3 is TGTGCCAGCAGGGCTACAGAGTACCAAGAGACCCAGTACTTC. Its translation: CASRATEYQETQYF. V is TRBV2 and J is TRBJ2-5; D gene unclear. This CDR3 spans 14 amino acids. The V end was cut by 6 bases, the J end by 0 bases, with 11 bases between. Germline lookup yields CDR1 SNHLY and CDR2 FYNNEI. Drawing the rest from reference TRBV2 and TRBJ2-5, the complete variable domain is EPEVTQTPSHQVTQMGQEVILRCVPISNHLYFYWYRQILGQKVEFLVSFYNNEISEKSEIFDDQFSVERPDGSNFTLKIRSTKLEDSAMYFCASRATEYQETQYFGPGTRLLVL.